This TCR beta chain emerged from a study of T cells in Graves' hyperthyroidism and ophthalmopathy. There are many counts of this clonotype. What it binds is not known. Criteria for exclusion of patients were uncontrolled infection, other autoimmune disease, pregnancy or lactation. Cells are PBMCs isolated from roughly 10 ml of fresh blood. Study observations and caveats: Expanded thyroid clonotypes (above 0.001) were mostly also found in blood.

What was amplified from RNA transcripts were TCR beta CDR3 regions. HTBI primers were employed in a first-round RT-PCR of the TCR CDR3. Each CDR3 protein is one row after TCRdb ran MiXCR on the multiplex PCR reads. The table has about 640,000 distinct CDR3 sequences, about 20% seen once. Trimming shortened V by 8 bases and J by 6 bases, and 19 bases separated the two germline ends. The germline V gene encodes CDR1 GTSNPN and CDR2 SVGIG (reference sequence). This CDR3 has 13 residues. This clonotype was obtained from a man younger than 45 with Graves' ophthalmopathy. Sequencing was done on a sample of blood. The chain recombines TRBV30 with TRBJ1-1, with D tentatively TRBD1 (5 bases). CDR3 nucleotides: TGTGCCCGAAACCGGGACCCTATACCTGAAGCTTTCTTT. Its translation: CARNRDPIPEAFF.